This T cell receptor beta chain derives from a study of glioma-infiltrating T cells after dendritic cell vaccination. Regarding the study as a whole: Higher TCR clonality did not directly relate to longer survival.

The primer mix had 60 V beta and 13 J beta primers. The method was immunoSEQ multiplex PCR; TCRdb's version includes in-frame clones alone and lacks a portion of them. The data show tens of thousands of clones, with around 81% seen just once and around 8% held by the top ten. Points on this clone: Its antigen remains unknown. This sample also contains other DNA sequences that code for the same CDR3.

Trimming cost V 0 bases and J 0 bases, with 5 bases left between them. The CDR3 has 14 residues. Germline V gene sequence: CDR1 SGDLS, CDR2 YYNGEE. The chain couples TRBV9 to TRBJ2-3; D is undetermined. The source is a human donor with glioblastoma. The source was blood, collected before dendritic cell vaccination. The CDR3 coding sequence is TGTGCCAGCAGCGTAGCTCCCAGCACAGATACGCAGTATTTT. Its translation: CASSVAPSTDTQYF.